The 21 T cell receptor beta chains below all came from one sample that was sequenced in a study of cytomegalovirus exposure and HLA in healthy donors (dated by TCRdb to the late 2010s). Library preparation used the immunoSEQ multiplex PCR assay. For the multiplex PCR, a mixture combining 60 forward primers for TCR Vbeta segments and 13 reverse primers for TCR Jbeta segments was used. The immuneACCESS repertoire file appears here via TCRdb, limited to in-frame rearrangements. These files lack a portion of the clones; in checked studies, under half of the deficit traces to unresolved V genes, and the cause of the others is not known. The sample contains around 50,000 clones, around 82% of them found a single time. The ten most abundant clones make up 7% to 10% of the sample. Material: PBMCs. Receptors originate from a man aged 30 to 39 in good health and CMV-seropositive.

Only one count was recorded for this clone. J is TRBJ1-1 and V is TRBV7-9; the match to TRBD1 covers 12 bases. This CDR3 has 17 amino acids. V lost 4 bases, J lost 3 bases, and 9 bases stayed unmatched. Germline V lookup: CDR1 SEHNR, CDR2 FQNEAQ (reference sequence). The CDR3 DNA reads as TGTGCCAGCAGCTCCGGGACAGGGGGCGTCGGGGACACTGAAGCTTTCTTT. Its translation: CASSSGTGGVGDTEAFF.

This clone occurred a few times. The J gene is TRBJ1-4, the V gene TRBV4-1, with unresolved D. This CDR3 is built from 14 residues. Between the trimmed V and J ends, which lost 4 bases and 5 bases, there was a span of 11 bases. Germline V gene lookup returns CDR1 MGHRA and CDR2 YSYEKL. The CDR3 loop reads CASSPGPTNEKLFF. The CDR3 DNA reads as TGCGCCAGCAGCCCAGGCCCGACGAATGAAAAACTGTTTTTT.

V is TRBV13 and J is TRBJ2-1, with TRBD2 as a possible D gene (5 bases). Germline V CDR1 and CDR2: PRHDT, FYEKMQ (reference sequence). The CDR3 is made up of 15 amino acids. V was shortened by 2 bases and J by 5 bases, with 13 bases between the two germline ends. In nucleotides, the CDR3 is TGTGCCAGCAGCTTAACGGTCGGGGATAACAATGAGCAGTTCTTC. Translated, it gives CASSLTVGDNNEQFF. The full variable domain, completed using reference TRBV13 and TRBJ2-1, is AAGVIQSPRHLIKEKRETATLKCYPIPRHDTVYWYQQGPGQDPQFLISFYEKMQSDKGSIPDRFSAQQFSDYHSELNMSSLELGDSALYFCASSLTVGDNNEQFFGPGTRLTVL.

J is TRBJ1-1 and V is TRBV5-6; 8 bases line up with TRBD1. The V segment lost 0 bases and the J segment 8 bases; nucleotides outside the gene matches: 3. Looked up from germline, CDR1 is SGHDT and CDR2 is YYEEEE. The length of the CDR3 is 13 residues. CDR3: CASSLGQGLEAFF. CDR3 DNA: TGTGCCAGCAGCTTGGGACAGGGGCTCGAAGCTTTCTTT. The whole variable domain, remainder taken from reference TRBV5-6 and TRBJ1-1, is DAGVTQSPTHLIKTRGQQVTLRCSPKSGHDTVSWYQQALGQGPQFIFQYYEEEERQRGNFPDRFSGHQFPNYSSELNVNALLLGDSALYLCASSLGQGLEAFFGQGTRLTVV.

The J gene is TRBJ1-2, the V gene TRBV18, with D possibly being TRBD1 (5 bases). CDR1 is KGHSH, CDR2 LQKENI, per germline. V shed 1 base and J shed 6 bases, with 15 bases lying between them. The CDR3 is 15 amino acids. The CDR3 protein is CASSPRPTDPNGYTF. DNA of the CDR3: TGTGCCAGCTCACCACGCCCGACAGACCCGAATGGCTACACCTTC.

This clone was seen only a few times. The chain carries TRBV6-5 and TRBJ2-7, with 8 bases that match TRBD2. Germline CDR1 is MNHEY and CDR2 is SVGAGI. V gave up 8 bases and J gave up 2 bases; unmatched junction bases: 11. The CDR3 covers 15 residues. The CDR3, as DNA: TGTGCCAGCGCCCTGCGGGGGGCTCGCACCTACGAGCAGTACTTC. Its protein product is CASALRGARTYEQYF.

The chain joins TRBV4-1 to TRBJ2-1; 12 nucleotides match TRBD2. This CDR3 is built from 16 residues. V lost 1 base and J lost 6; bases outside the gene matches: 4. Germline V gene sequence: CDR1 MGHRA, CDR2 YSYEKL. The CDR3 DNA is TGCGCCAGCAGCCAAGCGGCTAGCGGGGGGGGCAATGAGCAGTTCTTC. This codes for CASSQAASGGGNEQFF.

This clone was found once. The sample holds other DNA sequences that translate to the same CDR3. The gene calls are TRBV18 and TRBJ1-2; possibly TRBD1 for D (5 bases). CDR1 and CDR2 from the germline V gene are KGHSH and LQKENI. V lost 6 bases and J 2 bases, leaving 10 bases between the germline ends. The CDR3 contains 13 residues. CDR3 sequence (DNA): TGTGCCAGCTCCCCAGACAGAAACTATGGCTACACCTTC. Protein sequence: CASSPDRNYGYTF.

The J gene is TRBJ1-2, the V gene TRBV5-6; D ambiguous. CDR3 length equals 15 residues. Germline CDR1 SGHDT, CDR2 YYEEEE. V shed 3 bases and J shed 1 base, with 13 bases lying between them. CDR3 region: CASSSDTVSNYGYTF. Written as DNA, the CDR3 is TGTGCCAGCAGCTCTGATACAGTCAGTAACTATGGCTACACCTTC.

The chain joins TRBV27 to TRBJ1-1; D may be TRBD1 (5 bases). CDR3 size: 13 residues. V dropped 5 bases and J dropped 3 bases, with 10 bases sitting between them. CDR1 MNHEY and CDR2 SMNVEV come from the germline V gene (reference sequence). The DNA for the CDR3 is TGTGCCAGCAGTCCAGGGCTTCACACTGAAGCTTTCTTT. Encoded protein: CASSPGLHTEAFF.

This chain joins TRBV6-5 and TRBJ1-1; D remains ambiguous. Germline CDR1 and CDR2: MNHEY and SVGAGI. The ends were cut back, 5 bases at V and 3 bases at J, with 10 bases in the middle. This CDR3 has 13 residues. Here the CDR3 DNA reads TGTGCCAGCAGTGGCAAGAGGTACACTGAAGCTTTCTTT. This translates into CASSGKRYTEAFF.

The chain couples TRBV5-1 to TRBJ2-6, with TRBD1 matching over 8 bases. CDR3 length: 17 amino acids. Germline trimming cut 1 base from V and 2 bases from J; bases unmatched to any gene: 5. Per the germline V gene, CDR1 is SGHRS and CDR2 is YFSETQ. DNA for the CDR3: TGCGCCAGCAGCTTGTCGACAGGGGTAGCTGGGGCCAACGTCCTGACTTTC. This gives the protein CASSLSTGVAGANVLTF.

J is TRBJ2-7 and V is TRBV19; 10 nucleotides align to TRBD1. The J segment lost 3 bases and the V segment lost 5 bases, leaving 4 bases of the junction unmatched. The CDR3 is 14 amino acids. Germline CDR1 and CDR2: LNHDA and SQIVND (reference sequence). CDR3 region: CASSFGTGDYEQYF. The DNA for the CDR3 is TGTGCCAGTAGTTTCGGGACAGGGGACTACGAGCAGTACTTC.

The CDR3 reads CASSELDWEGTLHF. DNA for the CDR3: TGTGCCAGCAGTGAATTGGATTGGGAGGGAACCCTCCACTTT. The V and J genes are TRBV6-1 and TRBJ1-6; D gene uncertain. Trimming pared 2 bases from V and 14 bases from J, leaving 16 bases between. Germline values: CDR1 MNHNS, CDR2 SASEGT. The length of the CDR3 is 14 residues.

This chain's CDR3 is CATKDRSYTEAFF. The CDR3 DNA sequence: TGTGCCACCAAGGACAGGTCGTACACTGAAGCTTTCTTT. V usage is TRBV15 and J usage is TRBJ1-1; 7 positions match TRBD1. After removal of 7 bases from V and 3 bases from J, the junction contained 5 bases not matched to a gene. CDR1 LNHNV and CDR2 YYDKDF come from the germline V gene (reference sequence). This CDR3 region has 13 residues.

The chain employs TRBV19 and TRBJ1-1; no clear D gene. Germline values: CDR1 LNHDA, CDR2 SQIVND (reference sequence). This CDR3 has 11 amino acids. V dropped 8 bases and J dropped 3 bases, with 7 bases sitting between them. CDR3 DNA: TGTGCCAGTCAGGTCTACACTGAAGCTTTCTTT. Translation: CASQVYTEAFF.

The chain is built from TRBV6-1 and TRBJ2-7; 10 nucleotides agree with TRBD1. Germline-derived CDR1 and CDR2 are MNHNS and SASEGT. This CDR3 contains 14 residues. V shed 7 bases, J shed 13 bases, and the junction held 16 bases outside the gene matches. The CDR3 DNA follows: TGTGCCAGCATCTTCGGGACAGGGGAATCGGTGATTTACTTC. The encoded protein is CASIFGTGESVIYF.

The chain is built from TRBV19 and TRBJ2-1, with a weak D call TRBD2 (5 bases). Germline-derived CDR1 and CDR2 are LNHDA and SQIVND (reference sequence). V lost 6 bases and J 4 bases, leaving 13 bases between the germline ends. The CDR3 has 14 amino acids. Here the CDR3 DNA reads TGTGCCAGTAGGGGGTTGGGGAGATACAATGAGCAGTTCTTC. Translating it yields CASRGLGRYNEQFF.

This CDR3 reads CASSYSGDYGGSEQYF. The DNA for the CDR3 is TGTGCCAGCAGTTACTCGGGAGACTACGGGGGGTCCGAGCAGTACTTC. This chain joins TRBV6-5 and TRBJ2-7; 7 nucleotides align to TRBD2. The CDR3 is 16 residues long. V dropped 0 bases and J dropped 6; count of bases not matched to a gene: 11. In germline, CDR1 is MNHEY, CDR2 SVGAGI.

This chain joins TRBV7-9 and TRBJ1-6; TRBD1 matches 7 bases. V was pared by 5 bases and J by 9 bases, with 10 bases of the junction left unmatched. Germline CDR1 reads SEHNR; CDR2 reads FQNEAQ (reference sequence). CDR3 size: 15 residues. The CDR3 loop reads CASSETGIPGSPLHF. The CDR3, as DNA: TGTGCCAGCAGCGAGACAGGGATCCCTGGTTCACCCCTCCACTTT.

The table lists this clone with a count of one. The chain combines TRBV5-1 with TRBJ2-5, with a tentative D call TRBD1 (6 bases). Trimming left V 4 bases short and J 1 base short, with 11 bases between. The germline V gene encodes CDR1 SGHRS and CDR2 YFSETQ. The CDR3 has 14 amino acids. The CDR3, as DNA: TGCGCCAGCAGCAGGGGGAGTACCCAAGAGACCCAGTACTTC. It is translated as CASSRGSTQETQYF.